The 28 T cell receptor beta chains below all came from one sample that was sequenced in a study of blood T cell repertoires in COVID-19. The repertoire was sequenced with immunoSEQ multiplex PCR; TCRdb's copy has only in-frame clones and lacks some. The sample carries 190,000 or so clones, around 82% recorded once. Sequenced input: peripheral blood. The receptors come from an elderly woman with acute or convalescent COVID-19.

As DNA, the CDR3 is TGTGCCAGCAGTGACGGAGCGGGAGCAACCTACAATGAGCAGTTCTTC. This codes for CASSDGAGATYNEQFF. The chain employs TRBV6-4 and TRBJ2-1; 8 positions match TRBD2. The germline V gene encodes CDR1 MRHNA and CDR2 SNTAGT. V was pared by 2 bases and J by 2 bases, with 5 bases of the junction left unmatched. This CDR3 contains 16 residues.

This clone occurred once. V gene TRBV15 combines with J gene TRBJ2-6; D not certain. CDR3 length: 15 amino acids. Germline V gene lookup returns CDR1 LNHNV and CDR2 YYDKDF (reference sequence). V was trimmed by 5 bases and J by 1 base, leaving 9 bases between them. CDR3 DNA sequence: TGTGCCACCAGCTCTGCGACATCTGGGGCCAACGTCCTGACTTTC. As protein: CATSSATSGANVLTF.

The chain employs TRBV2 and TRBJ1-2, with a tentative D call TRBD1 (6 bases). V was clipped by 3 bases and J by 4 bases, with 12 bases between them. Germline V gene data show CDR1 as SNHLY and CDR2 as FYNNEI. The CDR3 totals 14 residues. This CDR3 is CASSDRTGPYGYTF. The CDR3 coding sequence is TGTGCCAGCAGTGATAGAACAGGGCCCTATGGCTACACCTTC.

This rearrangement joins TRBV7-8 to TRBJ1-2; D is unclear. Trimming cost V 5 bases and J 4 bases, with 14 bases left between them. Per germline, CDR1 SGHVS and CDR2 FQNEAQ. The CDR3 runs to 14 residues. CDR3 amino acids: CASSRVRDLYGYTF. The DNA of the CDR3 is TGTGCCAGCAGCCGGGTCCGGGATCTCTATGGCTACACCTTC. The full variable domain, its missing parts supplied by reference TRBV7-8 and TRBJ1-2, is GAGVSQSPRYKVAKRGQDVALRCDPISGHVSLFWYQQALGQGPEFLTYFQNEAQLDKSGLPSDRFFAERPEGSVSTLKIQRTQQEDSAVYLCASSRVRDLYGYTFGSGTRLTVV.

The CDR3 loop is CAWSVTGHTEAFF. The CDR3 nucleotides are TGTGCCTGGAGTGTAACAGGTCACACTGAAGCTTTCTTT. This chain links TRBV30 with TRBJ1-1, with D possibly matching TRBD1 (5 bases). There are 13 residues in the CDR3. The ends were cut back, 0 bases at V and 3 bases at J, with 8 bases in the middle. Germline CDR1 and CDR2: GTSNPN and SVGIG (reference sequence).

V gene TRBV3-1 (or the pseudogene TRBV3-2) combines with J gene TRBJ2-3, with D possibly TRBD1 on 5 matching bases. This CDR3 comprises 16 residues. Germline loops: CDR1 LGHDT, CDR2 YNNKEL (reference sequence). V lost 2 bases, J lost 2 bases, and 14 bases lay in between. CDR3 protein: CASSQPTSGITDTQYF. The CDR3, as DNA: TGTGCCAGCAGCCAACCAACGTCAGGGATCACAGATACGCAGTATTTT.

This chain connects TRBV3-1 (or the pseudogene TRBV3-2) to TRBJ2-7; no clear D gene. Germline V gene lookup returns CDR1 LGHDT and CDR2 YNNKEL (reference sequence). V shed 1 base and J shed 2 bases, with 9 bases lying between them. The CDR3 covers 14 residues. The CDR3 region is CASSQASATYEQYF. CDR3 DNA: TGTGCCAGCAGCCAAGCAAGTGCGACCTACGAGCAGTACTTC.

V and J are TRBV10-2 and TRBJ2-2; 7 bases line up with TRBD1. This CDR3 is built from 13 residues. The V gene's germline CDR1 is WSHSY and CDR2 SAAADI. V was pared by 9 bases and J by 6 bases, with 7 bases of the junction left unmatched. The CDR3 region has the DNA TGCGCCAGTACGGGACAGAGCTCCGGGGAGCTGTTTTTT. Its translation is CASTGQSSGELFF.

This sequence joins TRBV9 and TRBJ1-3, with a weak D call TRBD1 (5 bases). CDR3 length equals 15 residues. V was clipped by 4 bases and J by 1 base, with 12 bases between them. CDR1 is SGDLS and CDR2 is YYNGEE in the germline V gene. As DNA, the CDR3 is TGTGCCAGCAGCCTATCGACAGTTTCTGGAAACACCATATATTTT. Its translation: CASSLSTVSGNTIYF.

A few counts support this clone. The CDR3 DNA is TGTGCCAGCAGCTTTTCCAGGGGTAACTATGGCTACACCTTC. This sequence encodes CASSFSRGNYGYTF. The chain carries TRBV7-2 and TRBJ1-2, with D perhaps matching TRBD1 (6 bases). Trimming pared 3 bases from V and 1 base from J, leaving 9 bases between. The germline V gene encodes CDR1 SGHTA and CDR2 FQGNSA. This CDR3 has 14 amino acids.

The V call is TRBV7-2, the J call TRBJ2-2; D is undetermined. Deletions cut 1 base from V and 0 bases from J, with 9 bases between. Germline loops: CDR1 SGHTA, CDR2 FQGNSA. The CDR3 is made up of 16 amino acids. CDR3 residues: CASSLEAVSNTGELFF. In DNA, the CDR3 is TGTGCCAGCAGCTTAGAGGCGGTCTCGAACACCGGGGAGCTGTTTTTT.

This chain uses TRBV5-1 with TRBJ2-1; TRBD2 aligns across 16 bases. Germline values: CDR1 SGHRS, CDR2 YFSETQ. The V gene end was trimmed by 4 bases and the J gene end by 12 bases; junction bases not matched to a gene: 7. The CDR3 is 15 residues long. The CDR3 nucleotides are TGCGCCAGCAGCCCGGGGACTAGCGGGGGGGCCGCGCAGTTCTTC. Protein sequence: CASSPGTSGGAAQFF.

The V and J genes are TRBV24-1 and TRBJ2-3, with TRBD2 identical over 10 bases. Germline V lookup: CDR1 KGHDR, CDR2 SFDVKD. CDR3 length: 15 amino acids. V dropped 1 base and J dropped 6; count of bases not matched to a gene: 3. The CDR3 DNA sequence: TGTGCCACCAGTGATTTTCCTAGCGGGAGTGATACGCAGTATTTT. This gives the protein CATSDFPSGSDTQYF.

V is TRBV2 and J is TRBJ2-7, with 8 bases aligning to TRBD1. The CDR3 sequence is 13 residues long. Germline trimming cut 5 bases from V and 6 bases from J; bases unmatched to any gene: 6. From germline, CDR1 is SNHLY and CDR2 FYNNEI. The CDR3 coding sequence is TGTGCCAGCAGTCAATTACAGGGGGGCGAGCAGTACTTC. Translation: CASSQLQGGEQYF.

The chain links TRBV5-4 to TRBJ2-3, with D possibly being TRBD2 (5 bases). CDR3 size: 15 residues. Looked up from germline, CDR1 is SGHNT and CDR2 is YYREEE (reference sequence). Trimming took off 0 bases at V and 6 bases at J, with 14 bases between the two ends. The CDR3 region is CASSLVGGRADTQYF. CDR3 in DNA: TGTGCCAGCAGCTTGGTGGGTGGGAGAGCCGATACGCAGTATTTT.

The rearrangement links TRBV4-3 to TRBJ2-1, with TRBD2 matching 11 bases. Trimming removed 4 bases from V and 13 bases from J; junction bases left unmatched: 12. Germline V CDR1 and CDR2: LGHNA, YSLEER. This CDR3 is 15 amino acids long. The CDR3 DNA follows: TGCGCCAGCAGCCGACTAGCGGGAACAACCGGTGAACAGTTCTTC. Protein product: CASSRLAGTTGEQFF.

J is TRBJ2-2 and V is TRBV19; D is possibly TRBD1 (6 bases). The V end lost 6 bases, the J end lost 1 base, and 9 bases lay between the germline ends. There are 14 residues in the CDR3. CDR1 LNHDA and CDR2 SQIVND come from the germline V gene (reference sequence). The chain's CDR3 is CASRRQENTGELFF. As DNA, the CDR3 is TGTGCCAGTAGGAGACAGGAGAACACCGGGGAGCTGTTTTTT. Variable domain in full (rest from reference TRBV19 and TRBJ2-2): DGGITQSPKYLFRKEGQNVTLSCEQNLNHDAMYWYRQDPGQGLRLIYYSQIVNDFQKGDIAEGYSVSREKKESFPLTVTSAQKNPTAFYLCASRRQENTGELFFGEGSRLTVL.

The rearrangement links TRBV7-2 to TRBJ1-4; D gene unclear. The CDR3 sequence is 15 residues long. Trimming pared 2 bases from V and 4 bases from J, leaving 11 bases between. Germline assignment: CDR1 SGHTA and CDR2 FQGNSA. The CDR3 reads CASSLLQSLNEKLFF. CDR3 sequence (DNA): TGTGCCAGCAGCTTACTCCAAAGCCTTAATGAAAAACTGTTTTTT.

The V gene is TRBV19, the J gene TRBJ1-2; 8 positions agree with TRBD1. CDR1 and CDR2 (germline): LNHDA, SQIVND (reference sequence). CDR3 length: 15 residues. Germline trimming cut 8 bases from V and 6 bases from J; bases unmatched to any gene: 14. In DNA form, the CDR3 reads TGTGCCAGTGGGGGGACAGGATTTTACGTCGATGGCTACACCTTC. Amino acid sequence: CASGGTGFYVDGYTF.

The chain is built from TRBV9 and TRBJ2-6; a possible D gene is TRBD1 (5 bases). Germline CDR1 and CDR2: SGDLS and YYNGEE. This CDR3 is built from 18 residues. Trimming removed 3 bases at V and 2 bases at J, with 18 bases between. The CDR3 here is CASSALQGVEAGANVLTF. In nucleotides, the CDR3 is TGTGCCAGCAGCGCCTTGCAGGGCGTTGAGGCTGGGGCCAACGTCCTGACTTTC.

This clone was seen a handful of times. This chain links TRBV12-5 with TRBJ1-1; possible D gene TRBD1, 5 bases. Germline V gives CDR1 LGHNT, CDR2 FRNRAP. The ends were cut back, 0 bases at V and 8 bases at J, with 10 bases in the middle. CDR3 length equals 13 residues. DNA for the CDR3: TGTGCTAGTGGTTTGGTCGGGGGAAGGGAAGCTTTCTTT. Translation: CASGLVGGREAFF.

This clone occurred a few times. The J gene is TRBJ2-2, the V gene TRBV6-2 or TRBV6-3; 8 bases match TRBD2. Per germline, CDR1 MNHEY and CDR2 SVGEGT. The CDR3 is made up of 15 amino acids. With 4 bases clipped from V and 8 bases from J, the junction kept 9 bases outside the gene matches. CDR3 in amino acids: CASSSGLEVAGELFF. For the CDR3, the DNA is TGTGCCAGCAGTTCGGGACTAGAGGTGGCGGGGGAGCTGTTTTTT.

The V call is TRBV7-2, the J call TRBJ1-2; 10 nucleotides line up with TRBD1. CDR3 length: 15 amino acids. Germline V CDR1 and CDR2: SGHTA, FQGNSA. Trimming cost V 4 bases and J 5 bases; bases outside gene matches: 7. For the CDR3, the DNA is TGTGCCAGCAGCTCGGGGACAGGGGTCCGTTATGGCTACACCTTC. Amino acids: CASSSGTGVRYGYTF.

This chain uses TRBV14 with TRBJ2-7, with TRBD1 matching 7 bases. Germline V gene sequence: CDR1 SGHDN, CDR2 FVKESK. The CDR3 runs to 14 residues. V trimming: 1 base; J trimming: 9 bases; junction bases outside the gene matches: 9. In DNA, the CDR3 is TGTGCCAGCAGCCAAGGACAGGGCCCCAGGTGGCAGTACTTC. Translated, it gives CASSQGQGPRWQYF.

The chain uses TRBV7-9 and TRBJ2-3; TRBD2 aligns across 9 bases. The CDR3 sequence is 14 residues long. From germline, CDR1 is SEHNR and CDR2 FQNEAQ (reference sequence). Trimming took 4 bases from V and 5 from J; bases not matched to a gene: 4. The CDR3: CASSSRGGVDTQYF. In DNA, the CDR3 is TGTGCCAGCAGCTCCCGCGGGGGGGTAGATACGCAGTATTTT.

This rearrangement joins TRBV6-1 to TRBJ2-5; D perhaps matches TRBD1 (6 bases). V lost 3 bases and J 4 bases, leaving 9 bases between the germline ends. The CDR3 loop spans 13 amino acids. Germline lookup yields CDR1 MNHNS and CDR2 SASEGT. The CDR3 bases are TGTGCCAGCAGTGATAGGGGGAGAGAGACCCAGTACTTC. Translating it yields CASSDRGRETQYF.

The rearrangement joins TRBV2 to TRBJ1-5; the D gene is possibly TRBD1 (5 bases). The CDR3 spans 13 residues. The V gene's germline CDR1 is SNHLY and CDR2 FYNNEI. V dropped 5 bases and J dropped 4 bases, with 9 bases sitting between them. CDR3 nucleotides: TGTGCCAGCAGTAGGTCAGGGAATCAGCCCCAGCATTTT. Translating it yields CASSRSGNQPQHF.

The rearrangement joins TRBV21-1 to TRBJ1-3; TRBD1 is taken as the D call from the table, unchecked against the DNA. TRBV21-1 is listed as a pseudogene. CDR3 size: 14 residues. The CDR3 coding sequence is TGTGCCAGCAGCGGCGGGACAGAGGGAAACACCATATATTTT. Amino acid sequence: CASSGGTEGNTIYF.